One and the same sample provided the 30 T cell receptor beta chains below, sequenced in a study of T cell changes during pregnancy in multiple sclerosis. Only in-frame clones appear in the TCRdb table, and some are missing; sequencing was by immunoSEQ multiplex PCR. This sample has about 68,000 clones, with 90% found just once. The material sequenced was peripheral blood, taken in the third trimester of pregnancy. These receptors were collected from a female donor with multiple sclerosis, enrolled in a pregnancy study.

The V call is TRBV4-1, the J call TRBJ1-3; a weak D match, TRBD1 (6 bases). Germline V gene lookup returns CDR1 MGHRA and CDR2 YSYEKL. The V end was cut by 7 bases, the J end by 8 bases, with 12 bases between. This CDR3 is built from 12 residues. The CDR3 region has the DNA TGCGCCAGCACAGGGGAGGGATACACCATATATTTT. This translates into CASTGEGYTIYF.

This chain joins TRBV14 and TRBJ1-1; D is undetermined. The germline gives CDR1 SGHDN, CDR2 FVKESK. Trimming took 4 bases from V and 6 from J, leaving 15 bases between them. CDR3 length: 14 amino acids. The CDR3 protein is CASSPLAGLPEAFF. The CDR3 DNA sequence: TGTGCCAGCAGCCCGTTAGCGGGGTTACCTGAAGCTTTCTTT.

V usage is TRBV19 and J usage is TRBJ1-5; D perhaps matches TRBD1 (6 bases). With 6 bases removed from V and 3 bases from J, the gap between germline ends came to 12 bases. The CDR3 is 14 residues long. Germline V gene data show CDR1 as LNHDA and CDR2 as SQIVND (reference sequence). The CDR3 sequence is CASSSYRDNQPQHF. DNA of the CDR3: TGTGCCAGTAGCTCCTACAGGGACAATCAGCCCCAGCATTTT.

V and J are TRBV19 and TRBJ1-1, with D uncertain. The CDR3 runs to 12 residues. CDR1 is LNHDA, CDR2 SQIVND, per germline (reference sequence). Deletions cut 9 bases from V and 5 bases from J, with 13 bases between. Here the CDR3 reads CASGRFVTEAFF. The CDR3 nucleotides read TGTGCCAGCGGGAGGTTTGTGACTGAAGCTTTCTTT.

The gene calls are TRBV9 and TRBJ2-1, with 8 bases that match TRBD1. J gave up 10 bases and V 7 bases, and 4 bases lay outside the gene matches. From germline, CDR1 is SGDLS and CDR2 YYNGEE. There are 11 residues in the CDR3. This chain's CDR3 is CASDRTGEQFF. CDR3 sequence (DNA): TGTGCCAGCGACAGGACAGGGGAGCAGTTCTTC.

The chain links TRBV28 to TRBJ2-7; the D gene is possibly TRBD1 (6 bases). The ends were cut back, 6 bases at V and 3 bases at J, with 12 bases in the middle. CDR3 length: 13 residues. Germline CDR1 MDHEN, CDR2 SYDVKM. CDR3 protein: CASSWDKYYEQYF. CDR3 in DNA: TGTGCCAGCAGCTGGGACAAATACTACGAGCAGTACTTC.

This chain joins TRBV7-9 and TRBJ2-7; maybe TRBD1 (5 bases). This CDR3 comprises 12 residues. Trimming cost V 5 bases and J 4 bases, with 9 bases left between them. From germline, CDR1 is SEHNR and CDR2 FQNEAQ (reference sequence). The CDR3 DNA reads TGTGCCAGCAGCCACAGACAGTACGAGCAGTACTTC. It codes for CASSHRQYEQYF.

V gene TRBV10-1 combines with J gene TRBJ1-2; the D gene is possibly TRBD1 (5 bases). The CDR3 sequence is 18 residues long. Trimming stripped 2 bases from V and 5 bases from J, with 24 bases between. CDR1 is WNHNN and CDR2 is SYGVQD in the germline V gene (reference sequence). CDR3 DNA: TGCGCCAGCAGTGAGGGAAATACCCAGTTGGGACTCCTATATGGCTACACCTTC. This gives the protein CASSEGNTQLGLLYGYTF.

The rearrangement joins TRBV2 to TRBJ2-7, with 9 bases aligning to TRBD2. This CDR3 has 17 residues. Germline assignment: CDR1 SNHLY and CDR2 FYNNEI. V shed 4 bases and J 3 bases; nucleotides not matched to a gene: 13. The CDR3 DNA reads as TGTGCCAGCAGTGTCTCCCTGGTAGAGACTAGCGGCTACGAGCAGTACTTC. As protein: CASSVSLVETSGYEQYF.

The chain recombines TRBV7-6 with TRBJ2-7; weak D call: TRBD2 (6 bases). CDR3 length: 16 residues. The germline V and J ends were trimmed by 5 bases and 13 bases, with 30 bases remaining between them. CDR1 and CDR2 (germline): SGHVS, FNYEAQ. CDR3 protein: CASSPDGTVSTLFPYF. In nucleotides, the CDR3 is TGTGCCAGCAGCCCGGACGGGACTGTGAGCACGTTGTTCCCCTACTTC.

CDR3 loop: CASSLSYLYEQYF. The CDR3 nucleotides are TGTGCCAGCAGCTTAAGTTACCTATACGAGCAGTACTTC. The gene calls are TRBV7-9 and TRBJ2-7; no clear D gene. Per the germline V gene, CDR1 is SEHNR and CDR2 is FQNEAQ (reference sequence). This CDR3 is 13 amino acids long. V was clipped by 2 bases and J by 4 bases, with 9 bases between them.

The rearrangement uses TRBV19 and TRBJ1-1; D is ambiguous. CDR1 and CDR2 from the germline V gene are LNHDA and SQIVND (reference sequence). Trimming cost V 1 base and J 1 base, with 10 bases left between them. The CDR3 sequence is 15 residues long. The CDR3 is CASSIVRGWNTEAFF. CDR3 DNA sequence: TGTGCCAGTAGTATAGTAAGAGGATGGAACACTGAAGCTTTCTTT.

The J gene is TRBJ1-3, the V gene TRBV29-1, with D unclear. The CDR3 loop spans 14 amino acids. In germline, CDR1 is SQVTM, CDR2 ANQGSEA. V lost 5 bases to trimming and J lost 3 bases, with 14 bases between them. The DNA of the CDR3 is TGCAGCGTTAACCCAGGATTACATGGAAACACCATATATTTT. Translating it yields CSVNPGLHGNTIYF.

V is TRBV2 and J is TRBJ2-7; no firm D call. With 8 bases removed from V and 0 bases from J, the gap between germline ends came to 11 bases. CDR3 length: 13 residues. Per germline, CDR1 SNHLY and CDR2 FYNNEI. CDR3 sequence reads: CASEGVGSYEQYF. CDR3 coding DNA: TGTGCCAGCGAAGGAGTGGGCTCCTACGAGCAGTACTTC.

This chain connects TRBV11-2 to TRBJ2-2, with 10 bases lining up with TRBD2. Germline CDR1 is SGHAT and CDR2 is FQNNGV. CDR3 length: 17 residues. Trimming cost V 2 bases and J 5 bases; bases outside gene matches: 8. CDR3 nucleotides: TGTGCCAGCAGCTTACGGCTAGCGGGAGTGGGGACCGGGGAGCTGTTTTTT. Translated: CASSLRLAGVGTGELFF.

The chain uses TRBV7-3 and TRBJ1-6, with 10 bases that match TRBD1. The CDR3 loop spans 16 amino acids. With 5 bases clipped from V and 8 bases from J, the junction kept 9 bases outside the gene matches. The germline gives CDR1 SGHTA, CDR2 FQGTGA. CDR3 sequence reads: CASSLFQTGGHSPLHF. DNA of the CDR3: TGTGCCAGCAGCCTCTTCCAGACAGGGGGCCATTCACCCCTCCACTTT.

The chain couples TRBV5-1 to TRBJ2-2; 8 nucleotides agree with TRBD2. The CDR3 consists of 15 residues. CDR1 and CDR2 (germline): SGHRS, YFSETQ. V lost 2 bases to trimming and J lost 4 bases; unmatched junction nucleotides: 4. Here the CDR3 reads CASSFSGGSTGELFF. CDR3 DNA sequence: TGCGCCAGCAGCTTCAGCGGGGGAAGCACCGGGGAGCTGTTTTTT.

V is TRBV18 and J is TRBJ2-1; TRBD1 matches 8 bases. This CDR3 is 15 amino acids long. The V gene's germline CDR1 is KGHSH and CDR2 LQKENI. The junction had 0 bases not matched to a gene; V was cut back by 2 bases and J by 0 bases. The chain's CDR3 is CASSPTGGSYNEQFF. In DNA, the CDR3 is TGTGCCAGCTCACCAACAGGGGGCTCCTACAATGAGCAGTTCTTC.

V is TRBV4-1 and J is TRBJ2-7; D is perhaps TRBD2 (6 bases). CDR3 length: 15 amino acids. Germline CDR1 reads MGHRA; CDR2 reads YSYEKL. The germline V and J ends were trimmed by 1 base and 2 bases, with 12 bases remaining between them. CDR3 DNA: TGCGCCAGCAGCCAAGGGGCTAGCGCGACCTACGAGCAGTACTTC. It yields the protein CASSQGASATYEQYF.

The gene calls are TRBV7-6 and TRBJ2-1; TRBD2 might be the D (6 bases). The CDR3 totals 14 residues. With 4 bases removed from V and 6 bases from J, the gap between germline ends came to 13 bases. CDR1 and CDR2 (germline): SGHVS, FNYEAQ. The CDR3 DNA is TGTGCCAGCAGCTCCTGGAGGGAAAGCAATGAGCAGTTCTTC. It specifies CASSSWRESNEQFF.

The chain links TRBV10-2 to TRBJ2-2; D possibly corresponds to TRBD2 (6 bases). Germline assignment: CDR1 WSHSY and CDR2 SAAADI. This CDR3 contains 14 residues. The V and J ends lost 5 bases and 6 bases respectively, with 13 bases between them. The CDR3 DNA reads TGCGCCAGCAGTAACGGACTAAACCCCGGGGAGCTGTTTTTT. Its translation is CASSNGLNPGELFF.

This rearrangement joins TRBV6-5 to TRBJ1-2, with TRBD1 identical over 10 bases. There are 13 residues in the CDR3. Trimming took 7 bases from V and 6 from J; bases not matched to a gene: 5. CDR1 and CDR2 (germline): MNHEY, SVGAGI. CDR3 nucleotides: TGTGCCAGCAACCCGACAGGGGGCGATGGCTACACCTTC. This codes for CASNPTGGDGYTF.

The chain uses TRBV30 and TRBJ1-2; D not resolved. Trimming took off 8 bases at V and 5 bases at J, with 12 bases between the two ends. CDR1 GTSNPN and CDR2 SVGIG come from the germline V gene (reference sequence). The CDR3 has 11 residues. CDR3 DNA sequence: TGTGCCCAAAGTCGGGATTATGGCTACACCTTC. Its protein product is CAQSRDYGYTF.

The genes are TRBV27 and TRBJ2-6; D possibly corresponds to TRBD2 (5 bases). The CDR3 has 16 amino acids. Per germline, CDR1 MNHEY and CDR2 SMNVEV (reference sequence). Trimming pared 2 bases from V and 0 bases from J, leaving 8 bases between. The CDR3 sequence: CASSLEGYSGANVLTF. CDR3 in DNA: TGTGCCAGCAGTTTAGAGGGATACTCTGGGGCCAACGTCCTGACTTTC.

This chain joins TRBV5-1 and TRBJ1-2; D possibly corresponds to TRBD1 (6 bases). The CDR3 totals 14 residues. The germline gives CDR1 SGHRS, CDR2 YFSETQ. The V end lost 3 bases, the J end lost 8 bases, and 17 bases lay between the germline ends. The DNA of the CDR3 is TGCGCCAGCAGCTCAACACAGGGTCTCCGCGGCTACACCTTC. Translated, it gives CASSSTQGLRGYTF.

The gene calls are TRBV7-2 and TRBJ1-5, with TRBD1 identical over 7 bases. The junction had 3 bases not matched to a gene; V was cut back by 5 bases and J by 2 bases. Looked up from germline, CDR1 is SGHTA and CDR2 is FQGNSA. This CDR3 spans 14 amino acids. CDR3 coding DNA: TGTGCCAGCAGCCGAACAGGGGGCAATCAGCCCCAGCATTTT. It is translated as CASSRTGGNQPQHF.

V gene TRBV28 combines with J gene TRBJ1-2; D not resolved. V dropped 5 bases and J dropped 4 bases, with 20 bases sitting between them. Germline assignment: CDR1 MDHEN and CDR2 SYDVKM. CDR3 length: 16 residues. The CDR3 nucleotides read TGTGCCAGCAGTACACCCACCCCAGCGCAGTCCTATGGCTACACCTTC. Its translation: CASSTPTPAQSYGYTF.

This clone turned up a few times. The chain joins TRBV7-2 to TRBJ2-5; 9 bases are a match to TRBD2. The CDR3 covers 15 residues. V trimming: 5 bases; J trimming: 5 bases; junction bases outside the gene matches: 9. Germline V lookup: CDR1 SGHTA, CDR2 FQGNSA. Here the CDR3 DNA reads TGTGCCAGCAGCCCTAATAGCGGGAGCGTCGAGACCCAGTACTTC. Encoded protein: CASSPNSGSVETQYF.

This chain links TRBV11-2 with TRBJ1-1; D unclear. Per germline, CDR1 SGHAT and CDR2 FQNNGV. The CDR3 extends over 12 amino acids. V was pared by 5 bases and J by 0 bases, with 4 bases between. The chain's CDR3 is CASSQMNTEAFF. The DNA of the CDR3 is TGTGCCAGCAGCCAAATGAACACTGAAGCTTTCTTT. Complete variable domain (other parts from reference TRBV11-2 and TRBJ1-1): EAGVAQSPRYKIIEKRQSVAFWCNPISGHATLYWYQQILGQGPKLLIQFQNNGVVDDSQLPKDRFSAERLKGVDSTLKIQPAKLEDSAVYLCASSQMNTEAFFGQGTRLTVV.

This clone was observed a handful of times. This chain joins TRBV5-1 and TRBJ2-2, with D unresolved. From germline, CDR1 is SGHRS and CDR2 YFSETQ. Trimming left V 4 bases short and J 3 bases short, with 4 bases between. The length of the CDR3 is 12 residues. Here the CDR3 DNA reads TGCGCCAGCAGCCTTGACACCGGGGAGCTGTTTTTT. Translating gives CASSLDTGELFF.